Listed below are T cell receptor beta chains from one sample, sequenced in a study of cytomegalovirus exposure and HLA in healthy donors. Repertoires were generated with immunoSEQ multiplex PCR, while TCRdb's copy carries only in-frame clones and drops some. The table lists some 180,000 clones, around 80% of them singletons. Sequencing used PBMCs. All receptors derive from a girl between 10 and 17 years old in good health and CMV-seropositive. Both conserved end residues are part of each CDR3. The order of the fields is J gene, V gene, clone size, D gene, CDR3 DNA, CDR3 protein. D genes are given only for firm matches. Size values are once, few and many counts, or a class for expanded clones, and some rows have none.

>TRBJ2-1|TRBV5-1|-|TRBD2
TGCGCCAGCAGCTCCACCGACCTAGCGGGAGGGCCCAACAATGAGCAGTTCTTC
CASSSTDLAGGPNNEQFF
>TRBJ1-2|TRBV29-1|once|TRBD1
TGCAGCGGAGAGGGACAGGGGGCCAGCTACACCTTC
CSGEGQGASYTF
>TRBJ2-3|TRBV2|-|-
TGTGCCAGCGGGAGTCGAGTTAGCACAGATACGCAGTATTTT
CASGSRVSTDTQYF
>TRBJ2-2|TRBV5-1|-|-
TGCGCCAGCAGCTCGGCTGGGAGAACCGGGGAGCTGTTTTTT
CASSSAGRTGELFF
>TRBJ2-1|TRBV2|-|TRBD2
TGTGCCAGCAGTGAAGCGGGAGGGCCGAGTAATGAGCAGTTCTTC
CASSEAGGPSNEQFF
>TRBJ2-5|TRBV19|-|TRBD1
TGTGCCAGTAGTGTAGGGGGCCGGAGAGAGACCCAGTACTTC
CASSVGGRRETQYF
>TRBJ2-4|TRBV9|-|TRBD2
TGTGCCAGCAGCGTAGACCCGGGACTAGCGGGAGGGGCCAAAAACATTCAGTACTTC
CASSVDPGLAGGAKNIQYF
>TRBJ2-5|TRBV9|-|-
TGTGCCAGCAGCGTATCAGCGGTTGAGGAGACCCAGTACTTC
CASSVSAVEETQYF
>TRBJ1-5|TRBV5-8|-|-
TGTGCCAGCAGCTTGATCAGGTCCGGTCAGCCCCAGCATTTT
CASSLIRSGQPQHF
>TRBJ2-7|TRBV6-5|-|TRBD1
TGTGCCAGCAGTTACGAACCCGACAGGGCCTCCTACGAGCAGTACTTC
CASSYEPDRASYEQYF
>TRBJ2-3|TRBV4-1|-|-
TGCGCCAGCAGCCAAGTCGTCGCAGGGGACGAGAAAGATACGCAGTATTTT
CASSQVVAGDEKDTQYF
>TRBJ2-2|TRBV5-1|-|TRBD1
TGCGCCAGCAGCATGACAGGGGTTCAGGGGGAGCTGTTTTTT
CASSMTGVQGELFF
>TRBJ1-1|TRBV7-9|-|-
TGTGCCAGCAGCTTATTCCCACACCTATCGAGGACTGAAGCTTTCTTT
CASSLFPHLSRTEAFF
>TRBJ2-1|TRBV14|once|TRBD2
TGTGCCAGCAGCCCCCGACTAGCGGGAGGGCCGAATGAGCAGTTCTTC
CASSPRLAGGPNEQFF
>TRBJ1-2|TRBV27|few|-
TGTGCCAGCCGCACTCTCCGGGACATTAACTATGGCTACACCTTC
CASRTLRDINYGYTF
>TRBJ2-7|TRBV20-1|-|-
TGCAGTGCTAGCAACACCTACGAGCAGTACTTC
CSASNTYEQYF
>TRBJ2-2|TRBV7-3|-|-
TGTGCCAGCAGCTCCGGACAGACCACCGGGGAGCTGTTTTTT
CASSSGQTTGELFF
>TRBJ2-3|TRBV18|-|-
TGTGCCAGCTCATCTCTTCGTGATACGCAGTATTTT
CASSSLRDTQYF
>TRBJ2-7|TRBV2|-|TRBD2
TGTGCCAGCTGGCGACCACTAGCGGGAGTCTTGGAGCAGTACTTC
CASWRPLAGVLEQYF